The sequence of this T cell receptor beta chain was determined in a study of cytomegalovirus exposure and HLA in healthy donors. To note about this clone: The antigen is unknown.

Regarding the study as a whole: The authors enumerated 164 TCR beta chains as linked to cytomegalovirus. Trimming of TCR beta V- and J-genes showed a link, identified in a later analysis, to a missense DCLRE1C variant. Reported performance of the classifier showed diagnosis of cytomegalovirus status with high specificity and sensitivity.

In germline, CDR1 is SGHNT, CDR2 YENEEA. This CDR3 comprises 12 residues. With 5 bases removed from V and 5 bases from J, the gap between germline ends came to 8 bases. PCR primers comprised 60 Vbeta and 13 Jbeta primers. Here immunoSEQ multiplex PCR was the method, and the copy in TCRdb shows in-frame clones only, minus some. The sample lists approximately 150,000 clones, about 75% seen once, with less than 8% in the top ten. The sample comprised PBMCs. The clonotype comes from a man aged 40-49 years in good health and CMV-seropositive. The chain recombines TRBV11-3 with TRBJ2-3; D not resolved. Written as DNA, the CDR3 is TGTGCCAGCAGCCCGCGGCAAGATACGCAGTATTTT. Translation gives CASSPRQDTQYF.